These 2 T cell receptor beta chains were all obtained from the same sample, sequenced in a study of spatial heterogeneity in lung cancer. One entry per CDR3 protein results from TCRdb running MiXCR on the 5' RACE reads. The table includes 20,000 to 25,000 distinct CDR3 sequences, around 4.5% detected once. The time point denotes: sample taken at primary tumor resection. Whole RNA was taken from tumor, nontumor lung or frozen PBMC; it was then sequenced unsorted. The specimen comprised PBMCs, sampled at surgery. These receptors came from a male donor with early-stage non-small cell lung cancer.

This clonotype was picked up many times. V gene TRBV5-1 combines with J gene TRBJ2-7; D is unresolved. The CDR3 runs 14 residues. CDR1 SGHRS and CDR2 YFSETQ come from the germline V gene. V was pared by 1 base and J by 2 bases, with 10 bases between. This CDR3 is CASSLQSATYEQYF. For the CDR3, the DNA is TGCGCCAGCAGCTTGCAGTCAGCGACCTACGAGCAGTACTTC.

This clonotype appeared a few times. The genes are TRBV5-1 and TRBJ2-3, with a weak D call TRBD1 (6 bases). V gave up 3 bases and J gave up 0 bases, with 11 bases separating them. CDR1 and CDR2 (germline): SGHRS, YFSETQ. The CDR3 sequence is 15 residues long. This CDR3 reads CASSSLGHSTDTQYF. For the CDR3, the DNA is TGCGCCAGCAGCTCTTTGGGACACAGCACAGATACGCAGTATTTT.